These 24 T cell receptor beta chains came from one sample sequenced in a study of blood T cells in healthy people across ages. Using a J-beta primer mix together with a sample-barcoded 5' primer, a second PCR was run for roughly 7 to 11 cycles. TCRdb fed the 5' RACE reads into MiXCR, producing one record per CDR3 protein. The table has about 800,000 distinct CDR3 sequences, roughly 64% seen once. The source material was blood. These receptors came from a man between 25 and 39 years old in good health.

The CDR3 DNA is TGTGCCAGCAGTTTCGCAAGGGGGTCCCCCCACGAGCAGTACTTC. Its translation: CASSFARGSPHEQYF. The genes are TRBV12-3 or TRBV12-4 and TRBJ2-5, with D perhaps TRBD1 (6 bases). The J call may not be correct, given that the DNA end is closer to TRBJ2-7. The CDR3 loop spans 15 amino acids.

The CDR3 here is CASSWTSNQPQHF. In nucleotides, the CDR3 is TGTGCCAGCAGTTGGACTTCTAATCAGCCCCAGCATTTT. This chain connects TRBV6-2 or TRBV6-3 to TRBJ1-5; D ambiguous. CDR1 and CDR2 from the germline V gene are MNHEY and SVGEGT. The CDR3 contains 13 residues. V gave up 4 bases and J gave up 4 bases, with 8 bases separating them.

The chain is built from TRBV20-1 and TRBJ1-2; a possible D gene is TRBD1 (5 bases). The CDR3 runs 14 residues. The germline V gene encodes CDR1 DFQATT and CDR2 SNEGSKA (reference sequence). Trimming took off 6 bases at V and 7 bases at J, with 21 bases between the two ends. CDR3 loop: CSARGQPVSGGYTF. Here the CDR3 DNA reads TGCAGTGCAAGGGGCCAGCCCGTCTCTGGTGGCTACACCTTC.

The chain carries TRBV28 and TRBJ2-7; possibly TRBD1 for D (6 bases). The closer fit of TRBJ2-5 to the DNA end suggests the J call may be wrong. The CDR3 covers 14 residues. Germline loops: CDR1 MDHEN, CDR2 SYDVKM. CDR3 DNA sequence: TGTGCCAGCAGTACCCAGGGGTGGGGAGAGACCCAGTACTTC. It is translated as CASSTQGWGETQYF.

This clonotype was counted between two and nine times. The chain links TRBV12-3 or TRBV12-4 to TRBJ2-5; 9 nucleotides line up with TRBD2. The CDR3 totals 12 residues. The junction had 9 bases not matched to a gene; V was cut back by 8 bases and J by 11 bases. The CDR3 reads CASASAGGFQYF. For the CDR3, the DNA is TGTGCCAGCGCCTCAGCGGGGGGCTTTCAGTACTTC.

This chain links TRBV20-1 with TRBJ2-7; no definite D call. Deletions cut 5 bases from V and 5 bases from J, with 16 bases between. Germline assignment: CDR1 DFQATT and CDR2 SNEGSKA (reference sequence). The CDR3 is 13 amino acids. DNA of the CDR3: TGCAGTGCTGCCCACGAGATCTTCGACGAGCAGTACTTC. This gives the protein CSAAHEIFDEQYF.

The V call is TRBV11-1, the J call TRBJ2-5; possibly TRBD2 for D (5 bases). Looked up from germline, CDR1 is SGHAT and CDR2 is FQDESV (reference sequence). V was shortened by 6 bases and J by 5 bases, with 13 bases between the two germline ends. There are 13 residues in the CDR3. The CDR3 loop is CASRRVGSETQYF. The CDR3 coding sequence is TGTGCCAGCAGGCGGGTAGGTTCGGAGACCCAGTACTTC.

Only a few counts were recorded for this clonotype. This chain uses TRBV6-1 with TRBJ2-1; D is undetermined. The germline V gene encodes CDR1 MNHNS and CDR2 SASEGT. The CDR3 is 15 residues long. Trimming removed 6 bases from V and 0 bases from J, with 12 bases in between. CDR3 nucleotides: TGTGCCAGCAGGGAGACTCCTAGCTCCTACAATGAGCAGTTCTTC. This codes for CASRETPSSYNEQFF.

This sequence joins TRBV29-1 and TRBJ1-5, with D tentatively TRBD1 (6 bases). This CDR3 is built from 15 residues. Germline-derived CDR1 and CDR2 are SQVTM and ANQGSEA. V was cut by 0 bases and J by 6 bases, with 15 bases left in between. CDR3 nucleotides: TGCAGCGTTGAAGATCGCCTACAGGGTGGTCAGCCCCAGCATTTT. Its translation: CSVEDRLQGGQPQHF. Looking up the rest from reference TRBV29-1 and TRBJ1-5 gives the full variable domain: SAVISQKPSRDICQRGTSLTIQCQVDSQVTMMFWYRQQPGQSLTLIATANQGSEATYESGFVIDKFPISRPNLTFSTLTVSNMSPEDSSIYLCSVEDRLQGGQPQHFGDGTRLSIL.

This sequence joins TRBV2 and TRBJ1-5; TRBD1 is a possible D gene (6 bases). Germline V gives CDR1 SNHLY, CDR2 FYNNEI. V shed 1 base and J shed 3 bases, with 16 bases lying between them. The CDR3 sequence is 17 residues long. The CDR3 is CASSEVGLGANNQPQHF. In nucleotides, the CDR3 is TGTGCCAGCAGTGAAGTTGGTTTGGGGGCCAACAATCAGCCCCAGCATTTT.

This clonotype showed up just once. The chain combines TRBV15 with TRBJ1-5; weak D call: TRBD1 (6 bases). Germline loops: CDR1 LNHNV, CDR2 YYDKDF (reference sequence). The CDR3 is 14 residues long. V lost 4 bases and J lost 6, with 13 bases in between. CDR3 region: CATSIQQGGQPQHF. The DNA of the CDR3 is TGTGCCACCAGCATCCAACAGGGTGGTCAGCCCCAGCATTTT. Full variable domain (rest looked up from reference TRBV15 and TRBJ1-5): DAMVIQNPRYQVTQFGKPVTLSCSQTLNHNVMYWYQQKSSQAPKLLFHYYDKDFNNEADTPDNFQSRRPNTSFCFLDIRSPGLGDTAMYLCATSIQQGGQPQHFGDGTRLSIL.

V is TRBV12-3 or TRBV12-4 and J is TRBJ2-7; a possible D gene is TRBD1 (5 bases). The end of the DNA aligns better with TRBJ2-5, so the J call may be wrong. The CDR3 runs to 12 residues. CDR3 coding DNA: TGTGCCAGCAGTCCCTCGCAGGGGACCCAGTACTTC. It codes for CASSPSQGTQYF.

This clonotype was seen a single time. The chain employs TRBV6-5 and TRBJ1-5; no reliable D call. This CDR3 is 15 amino acids long. The germline V and J ends were trimmed by 0 bases and 3 bases, with 9 bases remaining between them. CDR1 is MNHEY and CDR2 is SVGAGI in the germline V gene. The CDR3 sequence is CASSYSLEVNQPQHF. In DNA, the CDR3 is TGTGCCAGCAGTTACTCGCTGGAGGTCAATCAGCCCCAGCATTTT.

This clonotype came up a few times. The rearrangement links TRBV5-1 to TRBJ2-1; D is undetermined. The CDR3 loop spans 14 amino acids. V lost 2 bases, J lost 1 base, and 7 bases lay in between. The germline CDR1 and CDR2 sequences are SGHRS and YFSETQ. The CDR3 loop reads CASSFQESYNEQFF. CDR3 DNA sequence: TGCGCCAGCAGCTTCCAGGAGTCCTACAATGAGCAGTTCTTC.

This clonotype showed up just a few times. The rearrangement joins TRBV7-9 to TRBJ2-5; no reliable D call. Trimming cost V 7 bases and J 5 bases, with 11 bases left between them. The CDR3 is 12 amino acids. The V gene's germline CDR1 is SEHNR and CDR2 FQNEAQ (reference sequence). CDR3 bases: TGTGCCAGCACCCTCGGCCAGGAGACCCAGTACTTC. Translating it yields CASTLGQETQYF. The full variable domain, with the rest looked up from reference TRBV7-9 and TRBJ2-5, is DTGVSQNPRHKITKRGQNVTFRCDPISEHNRLYWYRQTLGQGPEFLTYFQNEAQLEKSRLLSDRFSAERPKGSFSTLEIQRTEQGDSAMYLCASTLGQETQYFGPGTRLLVL.

This clonotype was recorded once. The genes are TRBV5-1 and TRBJ2-7; TRBD1 agrees at 7 bases. The CDR3 loop spans 15 amino acids. CDR1 SGHRS and CDR2 YFSETQ come from the germline V gene. V dropped 4 bases and J dropped 2; count of bases not matched to a gene: 9. CDR3 sequence: CASSDSGTVPYEQYF. As DNA, the CDR3 is TGCGCCAGCAGCGATTCCGGGACAGTTCCCTACGAGCAGTACTTC.

The chain links TRBV10-3 to TRBJ2-7; TRBD2 aligns across 10 bases. In germline, CDR1 is ENHRY, CDR2 SYGVKD. This CDR3 is built from 19 residues. V dropped 2 bases and J dropped 0; count of bases not matched to a gene: 13. DNA for the CDR3: TGTGCCATCAGTGAGCCCGGGGCTAGCGGGGGAACCAACTCCTACGAGCAGTACTTC. This gives the protein CAISEPGASGGTNSYEQYF.

CDR3 nucleotide sequence: TGTGCCAGCAGCCCCTCCAGACGGGACATCTTCTCCTACGAGCAGTACTTC. The encoded protein is CASSPSRRDIFSYEQYF. The V gene is TRBV9, the J gene TRBJ2-7; D might be TRBD1 (6 bases). Trimming cost V 4 bases and J 0 bases, with 20 bases left between them. This CDR3 has 17 amino acids. Germline loops: CDR1 SGDLS, CDR2 YYNGEE.

The genes are TRBV20-1 and TRBJ1-2, with 9 bases matching TRBD1. Trimming took 1 base from V and 6 from J; bases not matched to a gene: 3. CDR3 size: 13 residues. Germline lookup yields CDR1 DFQATT and CDR2 SNEGSKA (reference sequence). CDR3 nucleotide sequence: TGCAGTGCTAGAGCGACAGGGGGGCATGGCTACACCTTC. It yields the protein CSARATGGHGYTF.

This clonotype has a handful of counts. J is TRBJ2-1 and V is TRBV12-5, with TRBD1 matching over 9 bases. Germline assignment: CDR1 LGHNT and CDR2 FRNRAP. The CDR3 totals 15 residues. Trimming at V came to 6 bases and at J to 6 bases, leaving 9 bases not matched to a gene. Here the CDR3 reads CASGPGTGRSNEQFF. The CDR3, as DNA: TGTGCTAGTGGACCCGGGACAGGGCGCTCCAATGAGCAGTTCTTC.

The chain's CDR3 is CASGEEGGYTF. In DNA form, the CDR3 reads TGTGCCTCTGGGGAGGAAGGTGGCTACACCTTC. The rearrangement links TRBV7-9 to TRBJ1-2, with D uncertain. Looked up from germline, CDR1 is SEHNR and CDR2 is FQNEAQ (reference sequence). The V gene lost 11 bases and the J gene lost 7 bases, with 14 bases spanning the gap. The CDR3 has 11 residues.

This chain connects TRBV20-1 to TRBJ2-1; 10 bases align to TRBD2. Germline lookup yields CDR1 DFQATT and CDR2 SNEGSKA (reference sequence). CDR3 length: 15 amino acids. V lost 5 bases to trimming and J lost 9 bases; unmatched junction nucleotides: 13. CDR3 in DNA: TGCAGTGCTCTCCCTTTACTAGCGGGATGGGGTGAGCAGTTCTTC. Residues: CSALPLLAGWGEQFF.

In its sample, this clonotype was seen a few times. The chain is built from TRBV7-9 and TRBJ2-7, with 7 bases aligning to TRBD1. This CDR3 is 17 amino acids long. Unmatched junction bases numbered 15, after V lost 5 bases and J lost 2 bases. Per germline, CDR1 SEHNR and CDR2 FQNEAQ (reference sequence). The CDR3 loop reads CASSPRAAGTVPYEQYF. CDR3 bases: TGTGCCAGCAGCCCTCGCGCAGCCGGGACAGTCCCCTACGAGCAGTACTTC. The complete variable domain, with remaining parts taken from reference TRBV7-9 and TRBJ2-7, reads DTGVSQNPRHKITKRGQNVTFRCDPISEHNRLYWYRQTLGQGPEFLTYFQNEAQLEKSRLLSDRFSAERPKGSFSTLEIQRTEQGDSAMYLCASSPRAAGTVPYEQYFGPGTRLTVT.

The chain recombines TRBV7-2 with TRBJ2-3, with 7 positions matching TRBD2. Germline V gives CDR1 SGHTA, CDR2 FQGNSA. This CDR3 region has 16 residues. J gave up 2 bases and V 2 bases, and 7 bases lay outside the gene matches. The CDR3 loop is CASSLMGGTPTDTQYF. In DNA form, the CDR3 reads TGTGCCAGCAGCTTAATGGGGGGGACGCCCACAGATACGCAGTATTTT. The entire variable domain, with the rest obtained from reference TRBV7-2 and TRBJ2-3, is as follows: GAGVSQSPSNKVTEKGKDVELRCDPISGHTALYWYRQSLGQGLEFLIYFQGNSAPDKSGLPSDRFSAERTGGSVSTLTIQRTQQEDSAVYLCASSLMGGTPTDTQYFGPGTRLTVL.